This entry concerns a single TCR beta chain. CDR3 length: 14 residues. Trimming at V came to 7 bases and at J to 2 bases, leaving 7 bases not matched to a gene. Germline CDR1 and CDR2: MNHEY and SVGAGI. This sample stems from a study of blood T cell repertoires in COVID-19. Study-wide background: The origin of the acute and convalescent COVID-19 samples was the United States, Italy and Spain. T cells, B-cell-depleted T cells, or PBMCs provided the cDNA or gDNA that served as material.

How the authors handled the data: Reference gene primer amplification gave estimated nucleated cell counts. Generated by immunoSEQ multiplex PCR, the TCRdb table keeps only in-frame clones and is missing some. That table is the source of V, J and clone size, and D and trimming were worked out from the DNA. Here the sample spans some 190,000 clones, 85% being singletons. This chain joins TRBV6-5 and TRBJ2-7; 8 bases are a match to TRBD2. The sample consisted of peripheral blood. The TCR was taken from a woman aged 55 to 70 with acute or convalescent COVID-19. The CDR3 DNA reads as TGTGCCAGCATATCTAGCGGGCCCCCCTACGAGCAGTACTTC. Residues: CASISSGPPYEQYF.